These T cell receptor beta chains were read from a single sample in a study of T cells in Graves' hyperthyroidism and ophthalmopathy. TCRdb processed the multiplex PCR reads anew with MiXCR; each CDR3 protein has one entry. Here the sample spans some 530,000 distinct CDR3 sequences, approximately 23% being singletons. Sequencing was done on a sample of blood. The origin of the receptors is a woman between 65 and 79 years old with Graves' ophthalmopathy. The CDR3 runs from the conserved cysteine through the conserved F or W. The D gene is left open where the match is weak. Size is stated for part of the rows, as once, few or many counts, or as a class when the clone is expanded.

clone_size j_call d_call v_call cdr3_nt cdr3_aa
NA TRBJ2-5 TRBD2 TRBV30 TGTGCCTGGAGTAAGGCTAGCGGGGTCCAAGAGACCCAGTACTTC CAWSKASGVQETQYF
many TRBJ1-5 NA TRBV28 TGTGCCAGCAGTTTAGGGACATATCAGCCCCAGCATTTT CASSLGTYQPQHF
few TRBJ1-4 NA TRBV2 TGTGCCAGCAGGATAGTAGCAGTAACTAATGAAAAACTGTTTTTT CASRIVAVTNEKLFF
many TRBJ1-2 NA TRBV28 TGTGCCAGCAGTTTTCCTGCAGGGGATCGGTATGGCTACACCTTC CASSFPAGDRYGYTF
NA TRBJ1-2 NA TRBV30 TGTGCCTGGAGTCGAGGGGGGGCGAGAGGCTACACCTTC CAWSRGGARGYTF
NA TRBJ1-4 NA TRBV6-5 TGTGCCAGCAGTCACTGGGTCCGTCGGGGAGGTGAAAAACTGTTTTTT CASSHWVRRGGEKLFF
NA TRBJ1-4 TRBD1 TRBV19 TGTGCCAGTAGTGCGAGGACAGGGGGAAATGAAAAACTGGTTTTT CASSARTGGNEKLVF
few TRBJ2-2 TRBD2 TRBV6-1 TGTGCCAGCAGTCCCGGGCGGGGGGCGAACACCGGGGAGCTGTTTTTT CASSPGRGANTGELFF
NA TRBJ1-2 NA TRBV19 TGTGCCAGTAGTTCCGACGTTACCTATGGCTACACCTTC CASSSDVTYGYTF
NA TRBJ1-1 TRBD1 TRBV20-1 TGCAGTGCTAGTCCCCCATATACAGGGGGCGAAGCTTTCTTT CSASPPYTGGEAFF
few TRBJ2-7 TRBD2 TRBV28 TGTGCCATCAGGAAACCGGGACTACACTACGAGCAGTACTTC CAIRKPGLHYEQYF
NA TRBJ1-6 TRBD1 TRBV11-2 TGTGCCAGCAGCTTTACATCGGACAGGGGCGGGAATTCACCCCTCCACTTT CASSFTSDRGGNSPLHF
many TRBJ2-7 NA TRBV2 TGTGCCAGCAGTGGAGGGACACCATCTCCCTACGAGCAGTACTTC CASSGGTPSPYEQYF
many TRBJ2-5 NA TRBV28 TGTGCCAGCAGTTTGGGCAGATTACAAGAGACCCAGTACTTC CASSLGRLQETQYF
many TRBJ2-1 TRBD2 TRBV10-3 TGTGCCATCAGCGGGTGGGGGGAGGGGAATGAGCAGTTCTTC CAISGWGEGNEQFF
NA TRBJ2-3 TRBD2 TRBV20-1 TGCAGTGCTATTTCCTTAGCGGGAGTAGAAGATACGCAGTATTTT CSAISLAGVEDTQYF
many TRBJ2-3 TRBD1 TRBV2 TGTGCCAGCAGTGACCCCCGGACAGGGGTAGAGACAGATACGCAGTATTTT CASSDPRTGVETDTQYF
few TRBJ1-1 NA TRBV18 TGTGCCAGCTCACCAGCGGTAATCGCTGAAGCTTTCTTT CASSPAVIAEAFF
few TRBJ1-2 NA TRBV9 TGTGCCAGCAGCGTAGACGACAGCGTAGGGGGCTACACCTTC CASSVDDSVGGYTF
NA TRBJ2-6 NA TRBV3-1 TGTGCCAGCAGCCAGCGACAGGTTAATGGGGCCAACGTCCTGACTTTC CASSQRQVNGANVLTF
NA TRBJ2-4 TRBD1 TRBV29-1 TGCAGCGTTGGACAGGGCGGCATTCAGTACTTC CSVGQGGIQYF
many TRBJ1-2 NA TRBV28 TGTGCCAGCAGTTTTTCGGCAGACTATGGCTACACCTTC CASSFSADYGYTF
few TRBJ2-2 TRBD1 TRBV5-1 TGCGCCAGCGACGCGACAGGGTCGGGCACCGGGGAGCTGTTTTTT CASDATGSGTGELFF
few TRBJ2-2 TRBD2 TRBV5-1 TGCGCCAGCAGCTCACTAGCGGACAGGAACACCGGGGAGCTGTTTTTT CASSSLADRNTGELFF
NA TRBJ2-5 TRBD1 TRBV11-2 TGTGCCAGCAGCTTAGGGACAGGGCGGGGGACCCAGTACTTC CASSLGTGRGTQYF
NA TRBJ2-5 TRBD1 TRBV30 TGTGCCTGGAGTGCCGGGACAGAAGAGACCCAGTACTTC CAWSAGTEETQYF
NA TRBJ2-7 NA TRBV9 TGTGCCAGCAGCCCGTCAGAAGCCCACGAGCAGTACTTC CASSPSEAHEQYF
many TRBJ2-1 NA TRBV11-2 TGTGCCAGCAGCTCCTCAGGGGAGTACAATGAGCAGTTCTTC CASSSSGEYNEQFF
NA TRBJ2-1 NA TRBV11-2 TGTGCCAGCAGCTTAGATCTGGCTACCGCACGGTTCTTC CASSLDLATARFF
NA TRBJ1-1 NA TRBV30 TGTGCCTGGAGTTTTTGGGGGAACACTGAAGCTTTCTTT CAWSFWGNTEAFF
many TRBJ2-1 TRBD2 TRBV28 TGTGCCAGCACCCCTAGCGGGAGGGGTAATGAGCAGTTCTTC CASTPSGRGNEQFF
many TRBJ2-7 TRBD1 TRBV7-9 TGTGCCAGCAGCTTGTCGGGACAGGGGTTCAACGAGCAGTACTTC CASSLSGQGFNEQYF
few TRBJ2-1 NA TRBV28 TGTGCCAGCAGGACCCCCAACTACAATGAGCAGTTCTTC CASRTPNYNEQFF
NA TRBJ2-1 NA TRBV9 TGTGCCAGCAGCGTAGGAACTAGTTATGAGCAGTTCTTC CASSVGTSYEQFF
NA TRBJ1-2 NA TRBV12-3/TRBV12-4 TGTGCCAGCAGTTCTGGCACTCGCTATGGCTACACCTTC CASSSGTRYGYTF
NA TRBJ1-2 NA TRBV30 TGTGCCTGGAGTGTAATCCGTCCCTATGGCTACACCTTC CAWSVIRPYGYTF
many TRBJ2-1 TRBD2 TRBV11-2 TGTGCCAGCCAAGGACTAGCGGTGTACAATGAGCAGTTCTTC CASQGLAVYNEQFF
many TRBJ2-7 TRBD1 TRBV28 TGTGCCAGCAGCCAAGACGCAGGGGGCGCCTCCTACGAGCAGTACTTC CASSQDAGGASYEQYF
NA TRBJ1-2 NA TRBV10-3 TGTGCCATCAGTGGATCGTTGGGGGGGAACTATGGCTACACCTTC CAISGSLGGNYGYTF
NA TRBJ1-1 NA TRBV4-1 TGCGCCAGCAGCCAGAACAGGGTGAACACTGAAGCTTTCTTT CASSQNRVNTEAFF
NA TRBJ2-3 NA TRBV5-4 TGTGCCAGCAGCTCTACCACGGTGAGCACAGATACGCAGTATTTT CASSSTTVSTDTQYF
NA TRBJ2-7 NA TRBV5-1 TGCGCCAGCAGCTTTCGGGCCAACCTCTACGAGCAGTACTTC CASSFRANLYEQYF
NA TRBJ2-5 TRBD1 TRBV2 TGTGCCAGCAGGGGCAGGGGGAGAGAAGAGACCCAGTACTTC CASRGRGREETQYF
few TRBJ2-1 NA TRBV2 TGTGCCAGCAGTGGGGCCGGGGGATTGACTGAGCAGTTCTTC CASSGAGGLTEQFF
once TRBJ2-5 TRBD1 TRBV28 TGTGCCAGCAGCTTGGGACAGAAAGGGGCCCAGTACTTC CASSLGQKGAQYF